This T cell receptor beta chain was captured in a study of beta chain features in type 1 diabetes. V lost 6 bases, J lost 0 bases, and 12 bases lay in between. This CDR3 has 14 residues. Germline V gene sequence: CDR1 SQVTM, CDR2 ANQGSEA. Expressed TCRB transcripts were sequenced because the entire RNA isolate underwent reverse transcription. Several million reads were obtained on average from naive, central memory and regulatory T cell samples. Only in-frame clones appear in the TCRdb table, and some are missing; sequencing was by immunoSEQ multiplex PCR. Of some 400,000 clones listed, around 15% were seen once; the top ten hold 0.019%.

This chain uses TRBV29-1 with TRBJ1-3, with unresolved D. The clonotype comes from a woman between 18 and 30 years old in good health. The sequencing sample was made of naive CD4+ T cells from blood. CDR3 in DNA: TGCAGCGTGGCAGTCACTACCTCTGGAAACACCATATATTTT. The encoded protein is CSVAVTTSGNTIYF. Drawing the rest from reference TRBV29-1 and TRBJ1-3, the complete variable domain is SAVISQKPSRDICQRGTSLTIQCQVDSQVTMMFWYRQQPGQSLTLIATANQGSEATYESGFVIDKFPISRPNLTFSTLTVSNMSPEDSSIYLCSVAVTTSGNTIYFGEGSWLTVV.